This is a list of T cell receptor beta chains from one sample in a study of cytomegalovirus exposure and HLA in healthy donors. TCRdb keeps only in-frame clones here, not all; method: immunoSEQ multiplex PCR. The sample has some 170,000 clones; roughly 80% are singletons. The specimen was PBMCs. These receptors were collected from a man aged 50-59 years in good health and CMV-seropositive. Each CDR3 is given with its conserved first and last residue. A D gene is named only where the DNA matches it firmly. Clone size is given for some rows only: seen once, a few or many times, or a class if the clone is expanded.

clone_size: once
v_call: TRBV18
d_call: .
j_call: TRBJ2-1
cdr3_nt: TGTGCCAGCTCACCCAGAAGCGGGCAATACAATGAGCAGTTCTTC
cdr3_aa: CASSPRSGQYNEQFF

clone_size: .
v_call: TRBV13
d_call: .
j_call: TRBJ2-2
cdr3_nt: TGTGCCACCGAGGCGTCCAGGGGGAACACCGGGGAGCTGTTTTTT
cdr3_aa: CATEASRGNTGELFF

clone_size: few
v_call: TRBV19
d_call: .
j_call: TRBJ1-4
cdr3_nt: TGTGCCAGTAGTATGTCCTCGGGACTTAAGAAAGAAAAACTGTTTTTT
cdr3_aa: CASSMSSGLKKEKLFF

clone_size: .
v_call: TRBV7-9
d_call: .
j_call: TRBJ2-7
cdr3_nt: TGTGCCAGCAGCCGCGACGGGTACGAGCAGTACTTC
cdr3_aa: CASSRDGYEQYF

clone_size: .
v_call: TRBV6-6
d_call: .
j_call: TRBJ1-5
cdr3_nt: TGTGCCAGCAGTTTCCGGGACACAAATAGCAATCAGCCCCAGCATTTT
cdr3_aa: CASSFRDTNSNQPQHF

clone_size: .
v_call: TRBV5-5
d_call: TRBD2
j_call: TRBJ2-1
cdr3_nt: TGTGCCAGCAGCGCCGGGACTAGCGGGGGCCTCTACAATGAGCAGTTCTTC
cdr3_aa: CASSAGTSGGLYNEQFF

clone_size: .
v_call: TRBV9
d_call: .
j_call: TRBJ2-6
cdr3_nt: TGTGCCAGCAGCGTAGGACAGTGGGTGGACTCTGGGGCCAACGTCCTGACTTTC
cdr3_aa: CASSVGQWVDSGANVLTF

clone_size: .
v_call: TRBV19
d_call: TRBD1
j_call: TRBJ1-5
cdr3_nt: TGTGCCACCCATTCTACCGGGACAGGAAACAATCAGCCCCAGCATTTT
cdr3_aa: CATHSTGTGNNQPQHF

clone_size: few
v_call: TRBV7-3
d_call: TRBD1
j_call: TRBJ1-1
cdr3_nt: TGTGCCAGCAGCTGGACAGGATCGAACACTGAAGCTTTCTTT
cdr3_aa: CASSWTGSNTEAFF

clone_size: .
v_call: TRBV30
d_call: TRBD1
j_call: TRBJ2-6
cdr3_nt: TGTGCCTGGAGTAGGACAGGGGTCCTCGGGGCCAACGTCCTGACTTTC
cdr3_aa: CAWSRTGVLGANVLTF

clone_size: .
v_call: TRBV30
d_call: .
j_call: TRBJ1-5
cdr3_nt: TGTGCCTGGAGTTACTCAATCAATCAGCCCCAGCATTTT
cdr3_aa: CAWSYSINQPQHF

clone_size: .
v_call: TRBV6-5
d_call: TRBD1
j_call: TRBJ1-2
cdr3_nt: TGTGCCAGCAGCTCCGGGACAGGACGGACCTATGGCTACACCTTC
cdr3_aa: CASSSGTGRTYGYTF

clone_size: .
v_call: TRBV30
d_call: TRBD1
j_call: TRBJ2-3
cdr3_nt: TGTGCCTGGCGCCGACAGGGGGCGAACACAGATACGCAGTATTTT
cdr3_aa: CAWRRQGANTDTQYF

clone_size: .
v_call: TRBV5-1
d_call: TRBD1
j_call: TRBJ1-1
cdr3_nt: TGCGCCAGCAGCGGATGGGACAGCCGGAACACTGAAGCTTTCTTT
cdr3_aa: CASSGWDSRNTEAFF

clone_size: once
v_call: TRBV4-3
d_call: .
j_call: TRBJ2-3
cdr3_nt: TGCGCCAGCAGCCAAGGGGCTAAAACAGATACGCAGTATTTT
cdr3_aa: CASSQGAKTDTQYF

clone_size: .
v_call: TRBV27
d_call: TRBD1
j_call: TRBJ1-5
cdr3_nt: TGTGCCAGCAGTTTAATAATGGACGACAGGGTGGATCAGCCCCAGCATTTT
cdr3_aa: CASSLIMDDRVDQPQHF

clone_size: .
v_call: TRBV10-1
d_call: .
j_call: TRBJ1-5
cdr3_nt: TGCGCCAGCAGTGCTTTAGACCGGGTGAAAGAGGGTCAGCCCCAGCATTTT
cdr3_aa: CASSALDRVKEGQPQHF

clone_size: .
v_call: TRBV5-4
d_call: TRBD1
j_call: TRBJ2-2
cdr3_nt: TGTGCCAGCAGCCCCAAAAGACAGGGGGAGGTCGGGGAGCTGTTTTTT
cdr3_aa: CASSPKRQGEVGELFF

clone_size: .
v_call: TRBV5-1
d_call: .
j_call: TRBJ2-5
cdr3_nt: TGCGCCAGCAGCCGGGGACACGACCAAGAGACCCAGTACTTC
cdr3_aa: CASSRGHDQETQYF

clone_size: .
v_call: TRBV2
d_call: TRBD2
j_call: TRBJ2-1
cdr3_nt: TGTGCCAGCAGTGGGGGACTAGCGGGGGAAATTGAGCAGTTCTTC
cdr3_aa: CASSGGLAGEIEQFF

clone_size: .
v_call: TRBV5-5
d_call: TRBD1
j_call: TRBJ2-7
cdr3_nt: TGTGCCAGCAGCCTGGGGGGACAGGGGGGCGAGCAGTACTTC
cdr3_aa: CASSLGGQGGEQYF

clone_size: .
v_call: TRBV4-1
d_call: .
j_call: TRBJ2-5
cdr3_nt: TGCGCCAGCAGCCAAGCCGTCGGCCAAGAGACCCAGTACTTC
cdr3_aa: CASSQAVGQETQYF

clone_size: .
v_call: TRBV27
d_call: .
j_call: TRBJ2-7
cdr3_nt: TGTGCCAGCAGTTTATTGTCGAGAAGCTACGAGCAGTACTTC
cdr3_aa: CASSLLSRSYEQYF

clone_size: .
v_call: TRBV10-3
d_call: TRBD1
j_call: TRBJ2-1
cdr3_nt: TGTGCCATCAGTGAGGGACAGGGTTGGGGGCAGTTCTTC
cdr3_aa: CAISEGQGWGQFF

clone_size: .
v_call: TRBV19
d_call: TRBD1
j_call: TRBJ2-1
cdr3_nt: TGTGCCAGTAGTCCCGGGACAGAATCCTACAATGAGCAGTTCTTC
cdr3_aa: CASSPGTESYNEQFF

clone_size: .
v_call: TRBV6-1
d_call: TRBD1
j_call: TRBJ2-7
cdr3_nt: TGTGCCAGCAGTGAAGACGGACAGGCCTGGGACGAGCAGTACTTC
cdr3_aa: CASSEDGQAWDEQYF